The source of this T cell receptor (beta chain) is a study of shared clonotypes between healthy human individuals. Study-wide context: Each donor had three CD4 naive, three CD4 memory, two CD8 naive and one CD8 memory plate. Study conclusions and caveats: Researchers sampled only blood; tissue repertoires likely differ. Depth was large, yet rarefaction showed that sorted-subset sequencing was incomplete.

The donors, healthy adults who were HIV-negative, had experienced no recent acute infections or vaccinations. Assay: immunoSEQ multiplex PCR; the TCRdb copy retains only in-frame clones and omits some. Seen here are approximately 530,000 clones, around 96% observed once, and the top ten hold 0.05% to 0.07%. Note on this clone: Its antigen is undetermined.

V was shortened by 8 bases and J by 5 bases, with 18 bases between the two germline ends. The CDR3 runs to 14 residues. Germline V lookup: CDR1 MNHNY, CDR2 SVGAGI (reference sequence). The chain uses TRBV6-6 and TRBJ2-5, with D perhaps matching TRBD1 (6 bases). The receptor comes from a woman aged 25-40 years in good health. The specimen sequenced was naive CD4+ T cells sorted from blood. Described subset: CD45RA+ positively selected. CDR3 sequence reads: CASVGDPQGETQYF. CDR3 sequence (DNA): TGTGCCAGCGTCGGGGACCCACAGGGCGAGACCCAGTACTTC.